The 17 T cell receptor beta chains listed next were all sequenced from one sample in a study of T cell repertoires in cytomegalovirus infection. The antigens of these receptors remain unknown. TCRdb recomputed calls from the reads with MiXCR, one row per CDR3 protein. The table has around 710,000 distinct CDR3 sequences, about 27% seen once; the top ten hold approximately 14%. The sample consisted of cultured CD8+ T cells from PBMCs, taken from culture after CMV antigen stimulation. The source is a human donor in good health (CMV status not recorded). Some clones in this sample may be carry-over from other donors' samples.

In its sample, this clonotype was seen many times. V and J are TRBV7-2 and TRBJ1-5; D perhaps matches TRBD1 (6 bases). The CDR3 is 14 amino acids. Germline assignment: CDR1 SGHTA and CDR2 FQGNSA. V was pared by 5 bases and J by 0 bases, with 8 bases between. CDR3 nucleotides: TGTGCCAGCAGCCGAGGGGGTAGCAATCAGCCCCAGCATTTT. As protein: CASSRGGSNQPQHF. The variable domain in full, with the rest retrieved from reference TRBV7-2 and TRBJ1-5, is GAGVSQSPSNKVTEKGKDVELRCDPISGHTALYWYRQSLGQGLEFLIYFQGNSAPDKSGLPSDRFSAERTGGSVSTLTIQRTQQEDSAVYLCASSRGGSNQPQHFGDGTRLSIL.

CDR3 DNA sequence: TGTGCCAGCAGCCCCCGGGACAACCGCAATCAGCCCCAGCATTTT. This translates into CASSPRDNRNQPQHF. The gene calls are TRBV4-2 and TRBJ1-5; TRBD1 might be the D (6 bases). The CDR3 is 15 residues long. Trimming shortened V by 4 bases and J by 2 bases, and 12 bases separated the two germline ends. CDR1 is LGHNA and CDR2 is YNFKEQ in the germline V gene.

This rearrangement joins TRBV2 to TRBJ1-4; maybe TRBD1 (5 bases). The CDR3 has 14 amino acids. Trimming took 6 bases from V and 8 from J, leaving 16 bases between them. Germline-derived CDR1 and CDR2 are SNHLY and FYNNEI. The CDR3 sequence is CASSPTVIGEKLFF. The DNA of the CDR3 is TGTGCCAGCAGCCCGACAGTAATAGGGGAAAAACTGTTTTTT.

This clonotype appeared many times. V gene TRBV7-2 combines with J gene TRBJ2-2, with 11 bases aligning to TRBD2. The J segment lost 3 bases and the V segment lost 2 bases, leaving 11 bases of the junction unmatched. Germline values: CDR1 SGHTA, CDR2 FQGNSA. The CDR3 consists of 19 residues. The CDR3: CASSLPLAGGPGDTGELFF. For the CDR3, the DNA is TGTGCCAGCAGCTTACCCTTAGCGGGGGGGCCCGGGGACACCGGGGAGCTGTTTTTT.

The V and J genes are TRBV27 and TRBJ2-3; 9 positions match TRBD2. The CDR3 sequence is 16 residues long. Germline loops: CDR1 MNHEY, CDR2 SMNVEV (reference sequence). Unmatched junction bases numbered 10, after V lost 4 bases and J lost 5 bases. The DNA for the CDR3 is TGTGCCAGCAGTTCCTGGGTAGCGGGGGTGGGAGATACGCAGTATTTT. Translation gives CASSSWVAGVGDTQYF.

The rearrangement links TRBV27 to TRBJ1-1; D may be TRBD1 (6 bases). Germline CDR1 and CDR2: MNHEY and SMNVEV (reference sequence). Trimming stripped 4 bases from V and 1 base from J, with 19 bases between. This CDR3 spans 17 amino acids. CDR3: CASSSLGGRPTNTEAFF. CDR3 sequence (DNA): TGTGCCAGCAGTTCCCTGGGGGGCCGACCAACGAACACTGAAGCTTTCTTT.

This clonotype showed up many times. The rearrangement joins TRBV7-9 to TRBJ2-5; 7 bases are shared with TRBD1. With 4 bases clipped from V and 4 bases from J, the junction kept 3 bases outside the gene matches. The CDR3 spans 13 residues. Germline lookup yields CDR1 SEHNR and CDR2 FQNEAQ (reference sequence). CDR3 loop: CASSYRTGETQYF. Written as DNA, the CDR3 is TGTGCCAGCAGCTACCGGACAGGAGAGACCCAGTACTTC.

The V call is TRBV12-5, the J call TRBJ2-2, with D possibly matching TRBD1 (5 bases). The germline V gene has CDR1 LGHNT and CDR2 FRNRAP. This CDR3 is built from 16 residues. V lost 1 base to trimming and J lost 5 bases, with 14 bases between them. The CDR3 loop is CASGLESFRATGELFF. The CDR3 region has the DNA TGTGCTAGTGGTTTGGAGTCCTTCAGGGCGACCGGGGAGCTGTTTTTT.

The V and J genes are TRBV6-6 and TRBJ2-2; 7 nucleotides align to TRBD1. Per the germline V gene, CDR1 is MNHNY and CDR2 is SVGAGI (reference sequence). CDR3 length: 15 residues. With V trimmed by 0 bases and J by 4 bases, 2 bases remained unmatched. The CDR3: CASSYSWTGTGELFF. CDR3 nucleotide sequence: TGTGCCAGCAGTTACTCGTGGACAGGCACCGGGGAGCTGTTTTTT.

J is TRBJ2-3 and V is TRBV12-3 or TRBV12-4, with 10 positions matching TRBD2. J was trimmed by 0 bases and V by 3 bases; bases with no gene match: 9. The CDR3 covers 18 residues. The CDR3 loop is CASSFPSGGPPSTDTQYF. The CDR3 coding sequence is TGTGCCAGCAGTTTTCCTAGCGGGGGCCCTCCGAGCACAGATACGCAGTATTTT.

This clonotype was recorded at least ten times. The J gene is TRBJ2-5, the V gene TRBV19, with D perhaps matching TRBD1 (6 bases). Trimming stripped 3 bases from V and 4 bases from J, with 15 bases between. This CDR3 has 15 amino acids. Germline assignment: CDR1 LNHDA and CDR2 SQIVND (reference sequence). CDR3 in DNA: TGTGCCAGTAGTATGGGGACGGCCAGGGGAGAGACCCAGTACTTC. Amino acids: CASSMGTARGETQYF.

The V and J genes are TRBV12-5 and TRBJ2-1, with 10 positions matching TRBD2. Trimming cost V 2 bases and J 12 bases; bases outside gene matches: 1. The CDR3 is made up of 12 amino acids. CDR1 is LGHNT, CDR2 FRNRAP, per germline. The CDR3 DNA follows: TGTGCTAGTGGTTTGACTAGCGGGGCGCAGTTCTTC. As protein: CASGLTSGAQFF. The full variable domain, completed using reference TRBV12-5 and TRBJ2-1, is DARVTQTPRHKVTEMGQEVTMRCQPILGHNTVFWYRQTMMQGLELLAYFRNRAPLDDSGMPKDRFSAEMPDATLATLKIQPSEPRDSAVYFCASGLTSGAQFFGPGTRLTVL.

V and J are TRBV9 and TRBJ1-2; weak D call: TRBD1 (5 bases). The CDR3 totals 18 residues. Germline V gives CDR1 SGDLS, CDR2 YYNGEE. V lost 1 base and J lost 4, with 23 bases in between. The CDR3 reads CASSVPMGTEDPFYGYTF. In nucleotides, the CDR3 is TGTGCCAGCAGCGTACCGATGGGGACGGAGGACCCATTCTATGGCTACACCTTC.

This clonotype was seen a handful of times. The chain links TRBV24-1 to TRBJ2-1; D not resolved. Trimming removed 3 bases from V and 8 bases from J, with 13 bases in between. This CDR3 region has 14 residues. Germline assignment: CDR1 KGHDR and CDR2 SFDVKD. CDR3 DNA: TGTGCCACCAGTGATCTGGGTAATATTGATGAGCAGTTCTTC. This encodes CATSDLGNIDEQFF.

The chain couples TRBV5-1 to TRBJ1-1; the D gene is possibly TRBD1 (5 bases). The V gene lost 4 bases and the J gene lost 2 bases, with 21 bases spanning the gap. This CDR3 comprises 17 residues. Germline CDR1 and CDR2: SGHRS and YFSETQ. CDR3 loop: CASSLGYGRGVNTEAFF. In nucleotides, the CDR3 is TGCGCCAGCAGCCTGGGGTATGGACGAGGGGTCAACACTGAAGCTTTCTTT.

This clonotype was observed a single time. Without the conserved terminal phenylalanine or tryptophan, this CDR3 likely stems from a read error. Here the CDR3 reads CASSRGTVGQPQHL. The CDR3 DNA is TGTGCCAGCAGCCGAGGGACAGTGGGTCAGCCCCAGCATCTT. V and J are TRBV7-8 and TRBJ1-5; 7 nucleotides line up with TRBD1. Germline CDR1 is SGHVS and CDR2 is FQNEAQ. This CDR3 contains 14 residues. Germline trimming cut 5 bases from V and 6 bases from J; bases unmatched to any gene: 7.

The V gene is TRBV6-1, the J gene TRBJ2-1; tentative D call: TRBD1 (6 bases). V was trimmed by 7 bases and J by 2 bases, leaving 9 bases between them. Germline lookup yields CDR1 MNHNS and CDR2 SASEGT. The CDR3 length is 13 residues. The CDR3 coding sequence is TGTGCCAGCAAGGACAGCCCCTACAATGAGCAGTTCTTC. It yields the protein CASKDSPYNEQFF.